This TCR beta chain was sequenced during a study of blood T cell repertoires in COVID-19 (dated by TCRdb to about 2020). For the study in its entirety: The collaborator samples originated in the United States, Italy and Spain and spanned the acute and convalescent phases of COVID-19. The repertoires were released in a freely available public database meant as a resource for research on the immune response to SARS-CoV-2. The dataset comprised deeply sampled blood TCRbeta repertoires from subjects exposed to, actively infected with, or recovered from COVID-19. Nearly every sample came with metadata listing a de-identified subject ID, COVID-19 status, age in years and sex. HLA class I and class II types, where available, came from metadata supplied by the sample provider rather than from assay-based typing. Samples were obtained from the ongoing ImmuneRACE study (first 160 participants) and from 1,254 subjects provided by 6 global collaborators. The prospective study material was composed of cDNA or gDNA derived from T cells, B-cell-depleted T cells, or PBMCs.

Points the paper makes about the study in general: The quantity of clinical and demographic metadata differed by source and by participant and was supplied without curation.

Counted from cysteine to phenylalanine, this CDR3 has 14 amino acids. The read is trimmed to its CDR3 DNA, 42 bases read in frame from base 1. According to the germline V gene, CDR1 reads SGHVS and CDR2 reads FQNEAQ. Unmatched junction bases come to 6, with V trimmed by 5 bases and J by 7 bases. Samples from volunteer blood donors who had recovered from COVID-19 were contributed by a second Seattle source. Whole blood was collected in K2EDTA tubes by collaborating institutions according to the institutions' own protocols. For TCRbeta analysis, collaborator samples were shipped as frozen whole blood, as isolated PBMCs, or as DNA extracted from either sample type. As concerns this clone: The clone's antigen remains unknown. No qualities accompany the bases; no much larger clone lies one base away.

TCRbeta CDR3 regions were amplified from genomic DNA using the immunoSEQ Assay, a bias-controlled multiplex PCR. As for the authors' bioinformatics: Nucleated cell counts per sample were estimated from amplification of reference gene primers within the assay. To quantify the absolute abundance of each unique TCRbeta CDR3 rearrangement, sequence reads were collapsed and filtered. For each sample, productive Simpson clonality was calculated by taking the square root of Simpson's diversity index across productive rearrangements. TCRdb obtained this table from immuneACCESS and retained in-frame rearrangements with V and J assigned. These tables miss some clones; where compared with another copy, unresolved V genes account for less than half of the shortfall, and the remainder is unexplained. Clone size and V and J calls were adopted from that table, with D and trimming inferred from the DNA. The sample table lists about 230,000 clones, 80% to 90% of them with a count of one. The top ten hold under 2.5% of the sample.

Sequenced material: peripheral blood. The TCR comes from a man aged 35-49 years who had recovered from COVID-19. Recombination joined TRBV7-8 with TRBJ1-5; TRBD1 lines up with 9 middle nucleotides. In nucleotides, the sequence is TGTGCCAGCAGCAACAGGGGGCCTAGGCAGCCCCAGCATTTT. Protein translation: CASSNRGPRQPQHF.